Below are 24 T cell receptor beta chains sequenced from a single sample in a study of shared clonotypes between healthy human individuals. The table came from immunoSEQ multiplex PCR; TCRdb's copy has only in-frame clones and leaves some out. The table lists around 1.5 million clones, around 98% of them singletons, with 0.45% in the top ten. The sequenced sample consisted of naive CD4+ T cells sorted from blood. Subset given: CD45RA+ positively selected. The receptors come from a man aged 30 to 45 in good health.

The rearrangement uses TRBV6-6 and TRBJ2-5; no clear D. The CDR3 is 14 residues long. Trimming left V 5 bases short and J 1 base short, with 11 bases between. Germline CDR1 is MNHNY and CDR2 is SVGAGI (reference sequence). CDR3 region: CASSTSTFQETQYF. The CDR3 DNA reads as TGTGCCAGCAGTACCTCAACTTTCCAAGAGACCCAGTACTTC.

V usage is TRBV19 and J usage is TRBJ1-3, with D possibly matching TRBD1 (5 bases). The V end lost 8 bases, the J end lost 0 bases, and 17 bases lay between the germline ends. CDR1 LNHDA and CDR2 SQIVND come from the germline V gene (reference sequence). The CDR3 is 16 residues long. The DNA for the CDR3 is TGTGCCAGTGCCATTTCGGGGCTACACTCTGGAAACACCATATATTTT. The encoded protein is CASAISGLHSGNTIYF.

The V call is TRBV4-3, the J call TRBJ2-3; 10 bases are shared with TRBD2. This CDR3 contains 16 residues. The trim removed 3 bases at V and 1 base at J, leaving 4 bases unmatched. The germline CDR1 and CDR2 sequences are LGHNA and YSLEER. CDR3 residues: CASSQAGTSGTDTQYF. The CDR3 bases are TGCGCCAGCAGCCAGGCCGGGACTAGCGGCACAGATACGCAGTATTTT.

The chain couples TRBV7-9 to TRBJ2-3; D remains unclear. Looked up from germline, CDR1 is SEHNR and CDR2 is FQNEAQ (reference sequence). This CDR3 spans 11 amino acids. Trimming took 1 base from V and 7 from J, leaving 3 bases between them. CDR3 protein: CASSLGNTQYF. The CDR3, as DNA: TGTGCCAGCAGCTTAGGTAATACGCAGTATTTT.

The genes are TRBV11-2 and TRBJ1-4; the D is unclear. In germline, CDR1 is SGHAT, CDR2 FQNNGV. The CDR3 covers 15 residues. V was clipped by 4 bases and J by 8 bases, with 17 bases between them. The CDR3 DNA sequence: TGTGCCAGCAGCTCAAAAGCGGATCGGCGGGAAAAACTGTTTTTT. Translated: CASSSKADRREKLFF. The full variable domain, rest sourced from reference TRBV11-2 and TRBJ1-4, is EAGVAQSPRYKIIEKRQSVAFWCNPISGHATLYWYQQILGQGPKLLIQFQNNGVVDDSQLPKDRFSAERLKGVDSTLKIQPAKLEDSAVYLCASSSKADRREKLFFGSGTQLSVL.

V and J are TRBV19 and TRBJ1-5; no definite D call. The CDR3 length is 14 residues. The germline CDR1 and CDR2 sequences are LNHDA and SQIVND (reference sequence). V was shortened by 5 bases and J by 7 bases, with 15 bases between the two germline ends. The CDR3 is CASSHIAEAQPQHF. CDR3 DNA: TGTGCCAGTAGTCACATCGCAGAAGCACAGCCCCAGCATTTT.

The chain couples TRBV27 to TRBJ2-6, with D perhaps matching TRBD1 (5 bases). In germline, CDR1 is MNHEY, CDR2 SMNVEV (reference sequence). The CDR3 totals 17 residues. Trimming left V 1 base short and J 0 bases short, with 10 bases between. The CDR3 DNA sequence: TGTGCCAGCAGTTTATGGGGCAGCTCCTCTGGGGCCAACGTCCTGACTTTC. This encodes CASSLWGSSSGANVLTF.

The chain combines TRBV11-2 with TRBJ2-7; 12 bases align to TRBD2. Germline V gives CDR1 SGHAT, CDR2 FQNNGV. Trimming at V came to 3 bases and at J to 1 base, leaving 10 bases not matched to a gene. The CDR3 is made up of 18 amino acids. The chain's CDR3 is CASSLRLAGVVGSYEQYF. The CDR3 coding sequence is TGTGCCAGCAGCTTGAGACTAGCGGGAGTGGTCGGGTCCTACGAGCAGTACTTC.

V gene TRBV29-1 combines with J gene TRBJ2-3; 9 nucleotides line up with TRBD1. The germline CDR1 and CDR2 sequences are SQVTM and ANQGSEA. V was clipped by 7 bases and J by 3 bases; unmatched bases: 5. CDR3 length equals 13 residues. For the CDR3, the DNA is TGCAGCGCCGAGGGACAGGGAACAGATACGCAGTATTTT. Encoded protein: CSAEGQGTDTQYF.

The V call is TRBV10-3, the J call TRBJ2-7; D assignment may be TRBD1 or TRBD2 (6 bases each). The CDR3 consists of 16 residues. CDR1 is ENHRY, CDR2 SYGVKD, per germline. V was clipped by 0 bases and J by 3 bases, with 15 bases between them. CDR3 amino acids: CAISESGGRGDYEQYF. In nucleotides, the CDR3 is TGTGCCATCAGTGAGTCCGGGGGCAGGGGAGACTACGAGCAGTACTTC.

The V call is TRBV9, the J call TRBJ1-3, with D perhaps TRBD1 (5 bases). Per germline, CDR1 SGDLS and CDR2 YYNGEE. The ends were cut back, 6 bases at V and 0 bases at J, with 10 bases in the middle. This CDR3 spans 14 amino acids. DNA of the CDR3: TGTGCCAGCACTACGGGGGTCTCTGGAAACACCATATATTTT. Translated: CASTTGVSGNTIYF.

The rearrangement uses TRBV7-9 and TRBJ2-4; D gene unclear. CDR1 is SEHNR and CDR2 is FQNEAQ in the germline V gene (reference sequence). Between the trimmed V and J ends, which lost 3 bases and 0 bases, there was a span of 12 bases. The CDR3 spans 16 residues. The CDR3, as DNA: TGTGCCAGCAGCTTTCCCCTTCACCTAGCCAAAAACATTCAGTACTTC. It translates to CASSFPLHLAKNIQYF.

The chain uses TRBV6-5 and TRBJ1-6; 8 bases agree with TRBD1. From germline, CDR1 is MNHEY and CDR2 SVGAGI. The CDR3 contains 13 residues. Trimming removed 7 bases from V and 10 bases from J; junction bases left unmatched: 6. The CDR3 is CASKPGQGSPLHF. In DNA, the CDR3 is TGTGCCAGCAAGCCCGGACAGGGCTCACCCCTCCACTTT.

CDR3 bases: TGTGCCAGCAGTTACAGGGTCGCGAACACCGGGGAGCTGTTTTTT. This sequence encodes CASSYRVANTGELFF. This chain connects TRBV6-6 to TRBJ2-2; no reliable D call. The germline gives CDR1 MNHNY, CDR2 SVGAGI (reference sequence). The CDR3 loop spans 15 amino acids. Trimming shortened V by 2 bases and J by 0 bases, and 7 bases separated the two germline ends.

The V and J genes are TRBV5-1 and TRBJ2-5, with TRBD1 identical over 9 bases. Per germline, CDR1 SGHRS and CDR2 YFSETQ. The CDR3 spans 14 residues. J gave up 3 bases and V 5 bases, and 5 bases lay outside the gene matches. CDR3 region: CASSSDRGEETQYF. In DNA, the CDR3 is TGCGCCAGCAGTTCCGACAGGGGGGAAGAGACCCAGTACTTC.

V is TRBV15 and J is TRBJ2-1; 8 bases fit TRBD2. Germline CDR1 LNHNV, CDR2 YYDKDF (reference sequence). Trimming took 0 bases from V and 8 from J; bases not matched to a gene: 12. CDR3 length: 17 amino acids. The CDR3 DNA sequence: TGTGCCACCAGCAGAGAAGGCACTAGCGGATGGGGTGATGAGCAGTTCTTC. It translates to CATSREGTSGWGDEQFF.

The V and J genes are TRBV7-8 and TRBJ1-5; TRBD1 agrees at 7 bases. The V gene's germline CDR1 is SGHVS and CDR2 FQNEAQ. This CDR3 contains 16 residues. Germline trimming cut 1 base from V and 1 base from J; bases unmatched to any gene: 4. This CDR3 reads CASSLVTGVSNQPQHF. CDR3 bases: TGTGCCAGCAGCTTAGTTACAGGGGTGAGCAATCAGCCCCAGCATTTT.

About this clone itself: Other DNA sequences in this specimen translate into the identical CDR3. The rearrangement joins TRBV18 to TRBJ2-2; D ambiguous. The CDR3 extends over 15 amino acids. Germline CDR1 and CDR2: KGHSH and LQKENI. V dropped 1 base and J dropped 0 bases, with 6 bases sitting between them. CDR3 region: CASSPLGSNTGELFF. Here the CDR3 DNA reads TGTGCCAGCTCACCACTCGGATCGAACACCGGGGAGCTGTTTTTT.

The rearrangement links TRBV13 to TRBJ2-7; D is uncertain. Germline V gives CDR1 PRHDT, CDR2 FYEKMQ (reference sequence). V gave up 4 bases and J gave up 0 bases, with 13 bases separating them. The CDR3 extends over 15 amino acids. The CDR3 coding sequence is TGTGCCAGCAGCTCCCGGACGGAAAGCTCCTACGAGCAGTACTTC. This encodes CASSSRTESSYEQYF.

For this clone: Relative to the germline gene, one junction end is altered; a read error may explain this. The chain combines TRBV7-7 with TRBJ2-7; 8 bases align to TRBD2. There are 14 residues in the CDR3. CDR1 and CDR2 from the germline V gene are SSHAT and FNYEAQ (reference sequence). Here the CDR3 reads CASSPAPGGAEQYF. The DNA for the CDR3 is TGTGCTAGCAGCCCGGCCCCGGGAGGGGCCGAGCAGTACTTC. The whole variable domain, remainder taken from reference TRBV7-7 and TRBJ2-7, is GAGVSQSPRYKVTKRGQDVTLRCDPISSHATLYWYQQALGQGPEFLTYFNYEAQPDKSGLPSDRFSAERPEGSISTLTIQRTEQRDSAMYRCASSPAPGGAEQYFGPGTRLTVT.

This chain joins TRBV4-1 and TRBJ1-1, with a weak D call TRBD1 (6 bases). In germline, CDR1 is MGHRA, CDR2 YSYEKL. Trimming took off 1 base at V and 8 bases at J, with 11 bases between the two ends. CDR3 length equals 13 residues. The CDR3, as DNA: TGCGCCAGCAGCCAAGCCCCCGACAGGGAAGCTTTCTTT. Amino acid sequence: CASSQAPDREAFF.

The genes are TRBV6-1 and TRBJ1-4; D is unclear. V was pared by 8 bases and J by 10 bases, with 5 bases between. The CDR3 sequence is 9 residues long. The germline V gene has CDR1 MNHNS and CDR2 SASEGT. Here the CDR3 reads CASGPKLFF. The CDR3 DNA reads as TGTGCCAGCGGACCAAAACTGTTTTTT.

This chain joins TRBV19 and TRBJ2-2, with 7 bases that match TRBD2. Unmatched junction bases numbered 12, after V lost 1 base and J lost 7 bases. CDR3 size: 17 residues. Germline lookup yields CDR1 LNHDA and CDR2 SQIVND (reference sequence). The CDR3 DNA sequence: TGTGCCAGTAGTATAGCCCAGCGGGGAACGTTCAACGGGGAGCTGTTTTTT. Residues: CASSIAQRGTFNGELFF. The full variable domain, with the rest looked up from reference TRBV19 and TRBJ2-2, is DGGITQSPKYLFRKEGQNVTLSCEQNLNHDAMYWYRQDPGQGLRLIYYSQIVNDFQKGDIAEGYSVSREKKESFPLTVTSAQKNPTAFYLCASSIAQRGTFNGELFFGEGSRLTVL.

The CDR3 reads CASSFTRGTDTQYF. CDR3 coding DNA: TGTGCCAGCAGTTTTACCAGGGGCACAGATACGCAGTATTTT. The genes are TRBV27 and TRBJ2-3; D may be TRBD1 (5 bases). The CDR3 is made up of 14 amino acids. In germline, CDR1 is MNHEY, CDR2 SMNVEV (reference sequence). Trimming left V 3 bases short and J 1 base short, with 8 bases between.